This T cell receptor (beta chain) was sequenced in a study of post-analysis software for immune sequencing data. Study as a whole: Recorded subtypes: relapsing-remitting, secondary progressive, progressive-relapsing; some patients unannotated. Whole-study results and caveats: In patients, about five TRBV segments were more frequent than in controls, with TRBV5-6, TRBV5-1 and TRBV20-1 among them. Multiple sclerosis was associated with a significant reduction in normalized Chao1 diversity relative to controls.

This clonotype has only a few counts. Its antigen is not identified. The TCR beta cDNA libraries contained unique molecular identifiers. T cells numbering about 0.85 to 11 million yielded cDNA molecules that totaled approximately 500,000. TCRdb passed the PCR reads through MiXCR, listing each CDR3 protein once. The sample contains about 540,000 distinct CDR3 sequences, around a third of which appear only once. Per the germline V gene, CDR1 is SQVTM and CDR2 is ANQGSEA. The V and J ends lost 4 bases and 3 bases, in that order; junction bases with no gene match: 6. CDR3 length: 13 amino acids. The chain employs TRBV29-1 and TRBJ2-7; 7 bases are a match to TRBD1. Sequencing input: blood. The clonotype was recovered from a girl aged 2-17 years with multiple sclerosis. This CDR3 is CSVVTGANYEQYF. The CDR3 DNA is TGCAGCGTTGTTACAGGGGCAAACTACGAGCAGTACTTC.